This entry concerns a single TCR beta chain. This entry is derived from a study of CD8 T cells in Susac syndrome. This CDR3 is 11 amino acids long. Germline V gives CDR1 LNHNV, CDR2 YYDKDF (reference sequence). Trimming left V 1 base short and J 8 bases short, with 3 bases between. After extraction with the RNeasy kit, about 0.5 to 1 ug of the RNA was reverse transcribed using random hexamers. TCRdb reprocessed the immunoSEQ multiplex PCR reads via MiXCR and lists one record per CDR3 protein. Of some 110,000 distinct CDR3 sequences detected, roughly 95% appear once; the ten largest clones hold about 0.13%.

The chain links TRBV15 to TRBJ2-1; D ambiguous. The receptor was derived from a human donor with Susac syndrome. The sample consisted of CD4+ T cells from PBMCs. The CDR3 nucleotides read TGTGCCACCAGCAGAGGACATGAGCAGTTCTTC. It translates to CATSRGHEQFF. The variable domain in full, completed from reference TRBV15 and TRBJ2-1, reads DAMVIQNPRYQVTQFGKPVTLSCSQTLNHNVMYWYQQKSSQAPKLLFHYYDKDFNNEADTPDNFQSRRPNTSFCFLDIRSPGLGDTAMYLCATSRGHEQFFGPGTRLTVL.